Given below is one T cell receptor beta chain in context. This sample's TCRbeta library carried unique molecular identifier barcodes. TCRdb called the PCR reads again in MiXCR, with one record for every CDR3 protein. The profile shows just over 350,000 distinct CDR3 sequences, 10% to 15% of them singletons. These data originate in a study of T-cell reconstitution after alpha-beta-depleted transplantation in children. Germline V gene data show CDR1 as SGDLS and CDR2 as YYNGEE. Trimming removed 2 bases at V and 2 bases at J, with 13 bases between. The CDR3 is 15 amino acids. Sequences were derived from PBMCs, sampled from the stem cell graft. This chain links TRBV9 with TRBJ2-5, with TRBD2 as a possible D gene (6 bases). The sequence came from a human donor who donated a stem cell graft to a child with Fanconi anemia. CDR3 bases: TGTGCCAGCAGCGTGGAGGGGTATACTCAAGAGACCCAGTACTTC. Translating gives CASSVEGYTQETQYF.